Each of the 4 T cell receptor beta chains below was sequenced from the same sample in a study of cytomegalovirus exposure and HLA in healthy donors. Primers included in the PCR were 60 Vbeta and 13 Jbeta primers. Sequencing was performed with immunoSEQ multiplex PCR; in TCRdb, only in-frame clones are kept and a portion is missing. The sample records approximately 99,000 clones, around three quarters being singletons. The material sequenced was PBMCs. These receptor sequences come from a male donor in good health and CMV-seropositive.

The V and J genes are TRBV5-1 and TRBJ2-2; TRBD1 matches at 8 bases. This CDR3 contains 18 residues. With V trimmed by 1 base and J by 6 bases, 14 bases remained unmatched. CDR1 SGHRS and CDR2 YFSETQ come from the germline V gene. CDR3 in amino acids: CASSLLLFTGGKSGELFF. The CDR3 DNA follows: TGCGCCAGCAGCTTGCTGCTCTTCACAGGGGGGAAGTCCGGGGAGCTGTTTTTT.

The chain uses TRBV5-6 and TRBJ2-1; D is possibly TRBD1 (6 bases). The germline V gene has CDR1 SGHDT and CDR2 YYEEEE. V lost 1 base, J lost 7 bases, and 15 bases lay in between. The CDR3 sequence is 15 residues long. CDR3 in DNA: TGTGCCAGCAGCTTGAAACAGGGAGTGTGGAATGAGCAGTTCTTC. Its translation is CASSLKQGVWNEQFF. Full variable domain (missing parts from reference TRBV5-6 and TRBJ2-1): DAGVTQSPTHLIKTRGQQVTLRCSPKSGHDTVSWYQQALGQGPQFIFQYYEEEERQRGNFPDRFSGHQFPNYSSELNVNALLLGDSALYLCASSLKQGVWNEQFFGPGTRLTVL.

The V gene is TRBV5-8, the J gene TRBJ2-3; no clear D. V was pared by 0 bases and J by 6 bases, with 11 bases between. This CDR3 has 14 residues. Germline CDR1 reads SGHTS; CDR2 reads YDEGEE. CDR3 protein: CASSLVAEDDTQYF. In DNA, the CDR3 is TGTGCCAGCAGCTTGGTGGCGGAAGACGATACGCAGTATTTT.

This clone showed up just once. V usage is TRBV4-1 and J usage is TRBJ2-7; D may be TRBD2 (5 bases). V dropped 2 bases and J dropped 3 bases, with 11 bases sitting between them. The length of the CDR3 is 14 residues. Per germline, CDR1 MGHRA and CDR2 YSYEKL. The CDR3 loop reads CASSQLVEGYEQYF. In DNA form, the CDR3 reads TGCGCCAGCAGCCAACTTGTAGAGGGCTACGAGCAGTACTTC.